The rows below give T cell receptor beta chains drawn from one sample of a study of blood T cells in healthy people across ages. TCRdb analysed the 5' RACE reads with MiXCR anew, one entry per CDR3 protein. The top ten clones hold 22% of a sample with roughly 800,000 distinct CDR3 sequences, roughly 60% of them seen once. The sample comprised blood. The receptors shown here come from a man younger than 40 in good health. Both conserved end residues are part of each CDR3. Each record gives: J gene, CDR3 length, V gene, CDR3 protein.

>TRBJ2-5|17|TRBV6-1
CASRLRLAGDLRETQYF
>TRBJ2-1|13|TRBV20-1
CSARGEEGNEQFF
>TRBJ1-1|16|TRBV5-8
CASSHGSRGEVTEAFF
>TRBJ2-2|14|TRBV20-1
CSARDRRNTGELFF
>NA|15|TRBV30
CAWSARGGLTYEQYF
>TRBJ1-2|15|TRBV7-9
CASSPTVQGERGYTF
>TRBJ2-7|14|TRBV7-2
CASSLAGITYEQYF
>TRBJ1-2|16|TRBV7-9
CASSALAGQGFYGYTF
>TRBJ2-1|15|TRBV20-1
CSALEWTGDYNEQFF
>TRBJ1-4|18|TRBV7-9
CASSLLMGTADYNEKLFF
>TRBJ2-4|15|TRBV12-3/TRBV12-4
CASSFGGIDRQDGYF
>TRBJ2-3|15|TRBV12-3/TRBV12-4
CASSFVRGGTDTQYF
>TRBJ1-2|13|TRBV12-3/TRBV12-4
CASRRDRPYGYTF
>TRBJ2-4|17|TRBV6-2/TRBV6-3
CASSTTDRAPAKNIQYF
>TRBJ2-3|17|TRBV6-1
CASRDNTIQGGPDTQYF
>TRBJ1-1|10|TRBV25-1
CASIGTIAFF
>TRBJ2-1|13|TRBV4-3
CASGDMWDNEQFF